A single T cell receptor (beta chain) is shown here with its context. Its antigen is unknown. There are no base qualities to consult, and no much larger clone falls within one base. The cohort was made up of about 670 healthy bone marrow donors. At the time of sampling, every cohort member was nominally healthy, though immune exposures that went unrecorded were likely present. The donor was CMV seronegative and belonged to the group of roughly 330 seronegative cohort members. A peripheral blood sample was collected from each donor, and TCR beta sequencing was performed on peripheral blood mononuclear cells. The Qiagen DNeasy Blood Extraction Kit was used to extract genomic DNA from the blood cell samples. The sample belongs to a study of cytomegalovirus exposure and HLA in healthy donors (dated by TCRdb to 2016 to 2017). For context, the study as a whole: An earlier analysis of roughly 630 of the donors reported 250 to 300 Gb of sequence data and 117 million unique TCR beta sequences from approximately 180 million T cells. Among roughly 400 genotyped donors of the cohort, an average of roughly 240,000 unique TCR beta nucleotide sequences were sequenced per donor, roughly 20% of them non-productive. Four to six DR-DQ haplotypes were handled as single units for association and clustering because linkage in the cohort was strong. Besides the first cohort of hundreds of subjects, a separate validation cohort made up of some 110 different subjects was used. Both class I and class II loci were covered by HLA typing, at four-digit resolution. To study patterns of TCR occurrence, a later analysis re-analyzed previously published TCR beta repertoires from under 750 donors and added high-resolution HLA genotyping. The study used immunosequencing to profile the T cell repertoires of several hundred subjects and linked those repertoires to cytomegalovirus serostatus. To decide whether each TCR beta V gene segment behaved as functional or pseudogenic, an earlier analysis of 587 of the donors relied on high-throughput TCR beta sequencing. Donor age, sex, ethnicity and CMV serostatus were collected together with the repertoire data. In a later genetic analysis, genome-wide SNP genotypes for about 55% of the 666 donors were used, and that subset was treated as a discovery cohort. An early release covering 550 to 700 HLA-typed donors comprised roughly 300 gigabases of sequencing data and tens of millions of unique TCR sequences. Of the 300 to 450 genotyped donors, 81% were placed in the genetic ancestry cluster associated with self-reported Caucasian donors. All discovery cohort repertoires had been generated using a single sequencing platform. High-throughput TCR immunosequencing, statistical association of individual TCRs with disease status, and machine learning were combined to predict cytomegalovirus infection status. The number of donors typed differed by locus, with about 629-640 for A, B, C, DRB1 and DQB1, around 500 for DQA1, 600 to 610 for DPA1, and roughly 450 for DPB1. Rather than using new phenotypic data, the later analysis identified candidate immune exposures from TCR beta sequences and from how often those sequences occurred across donors. The study was designed to test whether signatures of past pathogen exposure could be identified by cataloging public T cell receptors.

What the work shows at the level of the full study, not this receptor alone: An earlier analysis of approximately 530 of the donors showed that most TCR beta V segments appeared in productive rearrangements either about 90% or about 30% of the time, which broadly matched IMGT annotations. Because the 87-base-pair reads could not distinguish some IMGT-functional V segments, including TRBV6-2 and TRBV6-3, those segments were excluded. In a later analysis, several top co-occurrence clusters were reported to appear linked to parvovirus B19, influenza, CMV and Epstein-Barr virus. The earlier analysis of approximately 540 of the donors excluded seventeen rarely observed V segments, including chromosome 9 orphons, because counts were too low. The presence/absence analyses assumed that sequencing depth was roughly uniform across donors, and that assumption may not be true. Most TCR sequences were seen in very few donors, while some public TCRs were found in many individuals. At a false discovery rate of 0.05, a later analysis linked some 18,000 TCR beta sequences to specific HLA alleles. The classifier was reported to diagnose cytomegalovirus status with high specificity and sensitivity in both the original cohort and the validation cohort. Because HLA typing was missing for some donors at each locus, association tests included only the typed subset. Most CMV-associated TCR beta chains appeared to be HLA-restricted in a later analysis, and the HLA associations seemed to be driven largely by CMV exposure. Compared with equally common non-associated chains, HLA-associated TCR beta chains in a later analysis were more clonally expanded and had lower generation probabilities. When HLA alleles, especially DR and DQ, strongly co-occurred, TCR associations were difficult to assign to individual alleles. In vitro tests confirmed that three of the cytomegalovirus-associated TCR beta chains recognize cytomegalovirus antigens. The study listed 170 or so TCR beta chains as associated with cytomegalovirus. According to the authors, the approach could potentially be generalized to other disease states and immunological phenotypes. A later genetic analysis associated a missense DCLRE1C variant with V-gene and J-gene trimming of TCR beta chains, and an independent cohort replicated the association. In this cohort, only TCR beta chains were sequenced, and detectable features were limited by the absence of alpha or paired-chain data. Correlated functional status among segregating V segments might be attributable to linkage disequilibrium, but an unknown experimental factor could not be ruled out. A further reported finding was that TCR beta sequences accurately predicted the HLA-A and HLA-B alleles for most subjects in the first cohort. In a later analysis, the rate of TCR association differed among HLA loci, with DRB1 alleles having the most associated TCRs and HLA-C alleles having the fewest. Immune exposure information for the cohort was limited to CMV serostatus. A later genetic analysis reported fewer N-insertions in productive TCRs among donors in an Asian-associated ancestry cluster than the roughly 700-donor mean. A cluster of highly shared sequence variants was judged likely to represent a technical artifact of the sequencing pipeline.

Reading the germline V gene gives CDR1 MDHEN and CDR2 SYDVKM. From the cysteine up to the phenylalanine, the CDR3 has a length of 14 residues. Only the CDR3 DNA is retained, 42 bases long and in frame from the first base. Cut back by 5 bases and 7 bases, the V and J ends lie 15 bases apart. The library was made by the immunoSEQ multiplex PCR assay. For the multiplex PCR, a mixture combining 60 forward primers for TCR Vbeta segments and 13 reverse primers for TCR Jbeta segments was used. A multiplex PCR assay on genomic DNA amplified the CDR3 region of rearranged TCR beta genes. On the Illumina HiSeq System, the amplified TCR beta libraries were sequenced as 87-base-pair reads. Processing in the source paper ran as follows. Across the 670 or so repertoires, a later analysis counted approximately 75 million unique TCR beta chains, about 10 million of which were shared by at least two donors. Raw reads were error-corrected and collapsed into unique sequences by a nearest-neighbor algorithm in which closely related sequences were merged to remove PCR and sequencing errors. V, D and J gene segments were assigned by aligning CDR3 sequences to IMGT reference sequences. For a sequence to be retained, a match of at least six nucleotides to both a V gene segment and a J gene segment was required. A rearrangement counted as productive if the CDR3 had no stop codons and remained in frame with V and J, and every other rearrangement counted as non-productive. CDR3 was defined by IMGT convention, running from the second conserved V-encoded cysteine to the conserved J-encoded phenylalanine. The earlier analysis of fewer than 700 of the donors excluded sequences that lacked an unambiguous match to a single V gene segment. An earlier analysis of several hundred of the donors called V segments functional above 56.7% productive rearrangements and segregating when the between-donor standard deviation exceeded 5%. A statistical classification framework was developed to diagnose cytomegalovirus status using the catalog of TCR beta chain sequences. A later analysis assigned V and J genes by comparing TCR nucleotide sequences with IMGT/GENE-DB human TR gene sequences. Using the TCRdist pipeline, a later analysis assigned CDR3 sequences along with most-parsimonious VDJ recombination scenarios. In a later analysis, every TCR beta chain was defined by the combination of its CDR3 amino acid sequence and its V-gene family, and reads without a unique V-gene family were dropped. A later analysis removed 550 to 700 highly shared, low-generation-probability nucleotide sequences to deal with suspected cross-contamination and a sequencing artifact. For each public chain, a later analysis derived a clonal expansion index from normalized ranks of inferred template counts within each repertoire. In a later analysis, generation probabilities were computed using a VDJ recombination model fitted to out-of-frame rearrangements, and the results were checked against IGoR. In a later analysis, TCR-TCR, TCR-HLA and TCR-CMV co-occurrence was scored with hypergeometric tests, and a repertoire-size bias correction was applied to TCR pairs. To estimate false discovery rates, a later analysis permuted the HLA or CMV assignments 20 times. A later analysis grouped co-occurring TCRs with DBSCAN, adding TCRdist sequence similarity when clustering within HLA-allele-positive subsets. Repertoires with fewer than 30,000 or more than 120,000 public chains were left out of co-occurrence clustering, as were four to six repertoires with anomalous nucleotide sharing. TCRdb holds this immuneACCESS table with in-frame rearrangements only. Some clones are missing; in checked studies, unresolved V genes explain under half, and the rest has no known cause. The DNA was the basis for D and trimming; V, J and clone size are from that table. For this sample the table gives 170,000 or so clones, of which roughly 70% were detected only once. The ten largest make up about 3% of the sample.

The rearrangement combines TRBV28 with TRBJ2-1; a tentative D match to TRBD1 spans 6 bases. The sample was PBMCs. The sequence came from a male donor in good health and CMV-seronegative. At the DNA level, the sequence is TGTGCCAGCAGTGGACCTTACAGGGTTAATGAGCAGTTCTTC. Its translation reads: CASSGPYRVNEQFF.